These T cell receptor beta chains were read from a single sample in a study of T cell changes during pregnancy in multiple sclerosis. Profiling relied on immunoSEQ multiplex PCR, and the TCRdb table lists in-frame clones only, not all of them. Of 55,000 to 80,000 clones listed, about 90% were seen once; the top ten hold over 7.5%. The input for sequencing was peripheral blood, taken after pregnancy. These receptors all come from a female donor in good health, enrolled as a control in a pregnancy study. The CDR3 runs from the conserved cysteine through the conserved F or W. Each record gives: J gene, V gene, clone size, D gene, CDR3 DNA, CDR3 protein. The D gene is left open where the match is weak. Not all rows give a size; the values are once, few, many and, for expanded clones, a class.

TRBJ1-2	TRBV5-1	.	TRBD1	TGCGCCAGCAGCGATGGGACAGGGAAATCTAACTATGGCTACACCTTC	CASSDGTGKSNYGYTF
TRBJ2-1	TRBV13	.	TRBD2	TGTGCCAGCAGCCCCGGGACTAGCTCCTACAATGAGCAGTTCTTC	CASSPGTSSYNEQFF
TRBJ2-1	TRBV5-6	.	.	TGTGCCTCTAAGGGGTGGAGCTCCTACAATGAGCAGTTCTTC	CASKGWSSYNEQFF
TRBJ2-2	TRBV6-4	.	.	TGTGCCAGCAGTGTTATGGGGGGCACCGGGGAGCTGTTTTTT	CASSVMGGTGELFF
TRBJ1-1	TRBV7-6	.	.	TGTGCCAGCAGACCCGGGGGACGGCCTACTGAAGCTTTCTTT	CASRPGGRPTEAFF
TRBJ1-5	TRBV5-6	few	.	TGTGCCAGCAGCCAGGGCGGTCAGCCCCAGCATTTT	CASSQGGQPQHF
TRBJ1-5	TRBV29-1	.	TRBD1	TGCAGCGTTGCGACAGGGGCGCGCTATCAGCCCCAGCATTTT	CSVATGARYQPQHF
TRBJ2-7	TRBV30	.	TRBD1	TGTGCCTGGAGGGGGGACAGGGCTACCTACGAGCAGTACTTC	CAWRGDRATYEQYF
TRBJ2-3	TRBV5-1	.	.	TGCGCCAGCAGCAGAACTAGCACAGATACGCAGTATTTT	CASSRTSTDTQYF
TRBJ1-2	TRBV5-6	.	.	TGTGCCAGCAGCTTCGGCAGGTCCTATGGCTACACCTTC	CASSFGRSYGYTF
TRBJ1-1	TRBV5-6	.	TRBD1	TGTGCCAGCAGCTCGACAGGGGGATTTACTGAAGCTTTCTTT	CASSSTGGFTEAFF
TRBJ2-2	TRBV5-1	.	.	TGCGCCAGCAGCTTGCAGTTAGCGGCGAACACCGGGGAGCTGTTTTTT	CASSLQLAANTGELFF
TRBJ2-2	TRBV18	.	.	TGTGCCAGCTCACGTCCCGGGGGAACCGGGGAGCTGTTTTTT	CASSRPGGTGELFF
TRBJ2-5	TRBV6-5	.	.	TGTGCCAGCAGTTACTCCCCTATCCAAGAGACCCAGTACTTC	CASSYSPIQETQYF
TRBJ2-7	TRBV6-5	once	.	TGTGCCAGCAGTTACTTTGCAGGGGTGGGCGAGCAGTACTTC	CASSYFAGVGEQYF
TRBJ2-5	TRBV13	.	.	TGTGCCAGCAGCTTAGGAACTAGCAAAGAGACCCAGTACTTC	CASSLGTSKETQYF
TRBJ2-3	TRBV19	few	TRBD2	TGTGCCAGTAGCCCGACTAGCGGGGGGCTCACAGATACGCAGTATTTT	CASSPTSGGLTDTQYF
TRBJ2-7	TRBV13	.	.	TGTGCCAGCAGTGATACCGGGACTCCAGGCTACGAGCAGTACTTC	CASSDTGTPGYEQYF
TRBJ1-2	TRBV28	.	TRBD1	TGTGCCAGCAGTTTCCGGGACAGGGTACGGTATGGCTACACCTTC	CASSFRDRVRYGYTF
TRBJ1-2	TRBV6-6	.	.	TGTGCCAGCAGTTACCGTCAGGAAGGAGGCTATGGCTACACCTTC	CASSYRQEGGYGYTF
TRBJ2-7	TRBV5-6	.	.	TGTGCCAGCAGCTATGACAGGAACTACGAGCAGTACTTC	CASSYDRNYEQYF
TRBJ2-7	TRBV27	.	.	TGTGCCAGCAGTTTATCGTATGGCAGAAGCTACGAGCAGTACTTC	CASSLSYGRSYEQYF
TRBJ1-2	TRBV5-4	.	.	TGTGCCAGCAGATACTCCACGGTGAGGGGCTACACCTTC	CASRYSTVRGYTF
TRBJ2-7	TRBV4-1	.	TRBD2	TGCGCCAGCAGCCAACTAGCGGGGAACTCCTACGAGCAGTACTTC	CASSQLAGNSYEQYF
TRBJ1-1	TRBV5-6	.	.	TGTGCCAGCAGCTTGGCAGGATACACTGAAGCTTTCTTT	CASSLAGYTEAFF
TRBJ1-2	TRBV19	.	TRBD1	TGTGCCACTGAGGACAGGCCTAACTATGGCTACACCTTC	CATEDRPNYGYTF
TRBJ1-1	TRBV19	once	.	TGTGCCAGTAGTATGGTGAGTGAAGCTTTCTTT	CASSMVSEAFF
TRBJ2-2	TRBV7-2	once	.	TGTGCCAGCAGCTACCAGGGCACCGGGGAGCTGTTTTTT	CASSYQGTGELFF
TRBJ1-1	TRBV27	.	.	TGTGCCAGCAGTTTAAGCTCCCCCATGAACACTGAAGCTTTCTTT	CASSLSSPMNTEAFF
TRBJ2-1	TRBV11-3	.	TRBD2	TGTGCCAGCAGCTTATCCCGGGAGGGCCCCTACAATGAGCAGTTCTTC	CASSLSREGPYNEQFF
TRBJ1-2	TRBV27	.	.	TGTGCCAGCACCCGAGGGGGGGCAGCAGGCTACACCTTC	CASTRGGAAGYTF
TRBJ2-1	TRBV25-1	.	TRBD2	TGTGCCAGCAGTGATACTAGCGGGACACTGCATGAGCAGTTCTTC	CASSDTSGTLHEQFF
TRBJ1-5	TRBV5-6	.	.	TGTGCCAGCAGCAGGAGGGAAGCCGTCGGTCAGCCCCAGCATTTT	CASSRREAVGQPQHF
TRBJ2-3	TRBV5-6	once	TRBD2	TGTGCCAGCAGCAGAGGAAGCGGGAGTGTAGTAGATACGCAGTATTTT	CASSRGSGSVVDTQYF
TRBJ2-1	TRBV5-1	.	.	TGCGCCAGCAGCGCGGACAGAATTGGGGGTTACAATGAGCAGTTCTTC	CASSADRIGGYNEQFF
TRBJ2-1	TRBV7-9	.	.	TGTGCCAGCAGCTCCCCAAACAATGAGCAGTTCTTC	CASSSPNNEQFF
TRBJ2-3	TRBV7-2	.	.	TGTGCCAGCAGCACTTCGGGAGATACGCAGTATTTT	CASSTSGDTQYF
TRBJ2-1	TRBV20-1	.	.	TGCAGTGCTGTACTAGGCGATGAGCAGTTCTTC	CSAVLGDEQFF
TRBJ2-1	TRBV29-1	once	.	TGCAGCGGCTCCTGGGGCTATGAGCAGTTCTTC	CSGSWGYEQFF
TRBJ2-7	TRBV30	.	TRBD1	TGTGCCTGGAGTGTCCAGGGGGCTATCCACGAGCAGTACTTC	CAWSVQGAIHEQYF
TRBJ1-2	TRBV28	.	.	TGTGCCAGCAGTTTCAGGGGTAACTATGGCTACACCTTC	CASSFRGNYGYTF
TRBJ2-1	TRBV30	.	TRBD2	TGTGCCTGGACTGGGCTCGGGAGGGACTACAATGAGCAGTTCTTC	CAWTGLGRDYNEQFF
TRBJ2-1	TRBV11-3	.	.	TGTGCCAGCAGCTTAGTTCTATACAATGAGCAGTTCTTC	CASSLVLYNEQFF
TRBJ2-3	TRBV29-1	.	.	TGCAGCGCCCTGGGCCCAACGGGGTCAGCAGATACGCAGTATTTT	CSALGPTGSADTQYF
TRBJ2-7	TRBV27	.	TRBD2	TGTGCCAGCAGCCCCTTAGGGCGGGGGGGCATCGAGCAGTACTTC	CASSPLGRGGIEQYF